Listed below are T cell receptor beta chains from one sample, sequenced in a study of blood T cell repertoires in COVID-19. Only in-frame clones appear in the TCRdb table, and some are missing; sequencing was by immunoSEQ multiplex PCR. Among 200,000 to 300,000 clones listed, about 90% were seen once. Sequencing was carried out using peripheral blood. The receptors were gathered from a young adult with COVID-19, enrolled during active disease. The CDR3 runs from the conserved cysteine through the conserved F or W. The order of the fields is D gene, V gene, J gene, clone size, CDR3 protein, CDR3 DNA. D genes are given only for firm matches. Part of the rows lack a size; the others show once, few, many or a class for expanded clones.

>-|TRBV2|TRBJ2-1|-
CASSESAGNEQFF
TGTGCCAGCAGTGAAAGCGCTGGCAATGAGCAGTTCTTC
>-|TRBV27|TRBJ2-7|-
CASSFQGSSYEQYF
TGTGCCAGCAGTTTTCAGGGGAGCTCCTACGAGCAGTACTTC
>-|TRBV13|TRBJ1-5|-
CASSLGGVSNQPQHF
TGTGCCAGCAGCTTAGGCGGGGTTAGCAATCAGCCCCAGCATTTT
>-|TRBV4-2|TRBJ2-1|-
CASSQDPRAGTINEQFF
TGTGCCAGCAGCCAAGATCCGAGGGCGGGAACTATCAATGAGCAGTTCTTC
>TRBD2|TRBV29-1|TRBJ2-7|-
CSVSLRGPGLGFYEQYF
TGCAGCGTTTCCCTTAGAGGGCCCGGACTAGGCTTCTACGAGCAGTACTTC
>-|TRBV27|TRBJ2-1|-
CASSLARGYNEQFF
TGTGCCAGCAGCTTGGCACGAGGCTACAATGAGCAGTTCTTC
>-|TRBV3-1/TRBV3-2|TRBJ1-1|-
CASSQYPGEAFF
TGTGCCAGCAGCCAATACCCCGGGGAAGCTTTCTTT
>-|TRBV2|TRBJ2-5|-
CASSEYGGVTQYF
TGTGCCAGCAGTGAATACGGAGGAGTTACCCAGTACTTC
>-|TRBV11-2|TRBJ1-2|-
CASSLLQRAEGYGYTF
TGTGCCAGCAGCTTATTGCAGAGGGCGGAAGGCTATGGCTACACCTTC
>TRBD1|TRBV7-8|TRBJ2-3|-
CASSYDREWWTDTQYF
TGTGCCAGCAGCTACGACAGGGAGTGGTGGACAGATACGCAGTATTTT
>TRBD1|TRBV19|TRBJ2-5|-
CASNTPGQGVETQYF
TGTGCCAGTAATACCCCCGGACAGGGGGTTGAGACCCAGTACTTC
>-|TRBV24-1|TRBJ1-1|once
CATSDPGEKAFF
TGTGCCACCAGTGACCCAGGGGAGAAAGCTTTCTTT
>TRBD1|TRBV28|TRBJ1-2|-
CASRPGTGDHYGYTF
TGTGCCAGCAGACCCGGGACAGGGGATCACTATGGCTACACCTTC
>-|TRBV2|TRBJ1-1|-
CASSEGRGNTEAFF
TGTGCCAGCAGTGAAGGCAGGGGGAACACTGAAGCTTTCTTT
>-|TRBV21-1|TRBJ2-5|once
CASLPGLAGGETQYF
TGTGCCAGCCTCCCGGGACTAGCGGGAGGGGAGACCCAGTACTTC
>-|TRBV29-1|TRBJ2-7|once
CSVVLAYEQYF
TGCAGCGTTGTACTAGCCTACGAGCAGTACTTC
>-|TRBV6-5|TRBJ2-2|-
CASSRDGSGELFF
TGTGCCAGCAGTCGAGACGGGAGCGGGGAGCTGTTTTTT
>-|TRBV20-1|TRBJ2-7|-
CSASEGSQYF
TGCAGTGCTAGCGAGGGCTCCCAGTACTTC
>-|TRBV7-6|TRBJ1-1|-
CASSLETDMNTEAFF
TGTGCCAGCAGCTTGGAGACGGACATGAACACTGAAGCTTTCTTT
>TRBD1|TRBV4-1|TRBJ2-2|-
CASSRDRENTGELFF
TGCGCCAGCAGCCGTGACAGGGAGAACACCGGGGAGCTGTTTTTT
>-|TRBV9|TRBJ2-7|-
CASSVPPVGVTYEQYF
TGTGCCAGCAGCGTCCCCCCGGTAGGGGTTACCTACGAGCAGTACTTC